The clone carrying this T cell receptor (beta chain) occurred a few times. Antigen: not known. Treatment of any kind had been given to no patient before thyroid surgery. This entry comes from a study of metastatic and nonmetastatic thyroid tumors. As for the study in general: A comparison of repertoires was made across blood and tumor or nodule tissue from malignant and benign thyroid patients. Study outcomes and limitations: Compared with benign nodules, malignant thyroid tumors were reported to have significantly higher TCR beta diversity in both blood and tumor.

Source study methods: A classifier for distant metastasis in papillary thyroid cancer was constructed using CDR3 differences observed across clinicopathological groups. TCRdb re-analyzed the PCR reads through MiXCR. These V and J calls originate from TCRdb's pipeline instead of the authors' own analysis. The repertoire includes some 55,000 clones, just under 30% of them detected once, and around a sixth sits in the top ten. The germline V gene encodes CDR1 MNHNS and CDR2 SASEGT. This CDR3 region has 15 residues. Unmatched junction bases numbered 8, after V lost 5 bases and J lost 2 bases. The sequence was obtained from a female donor with papillary thyroid cancer or a benign thyroid nodule (not recorded which). Some clones in this sample may be carry-over from other donors' samples. Source material: blood. The chain carries TRBV6-1 and TRBJ2-7, with 8 bases identical to TRBD2. In DNA, the CDR3 is TGTGCCAGCAGTAGACTAACGGGAGGGACCTACGAGCAGTACTTC. Translation gives CASSRLTGGTYEQYF.